There are a few counts of the clone carrying this T cell receptor (beta chain). As yet, its antigen is unknown. A second PCR of 7 to 11 cycles used a sample-barcoded 5' primer and a J-beta primer mix. Each CDR3 protein gets one entry after TCRdb re-called the 5' RACE reads with MiXCR. The sample lists about 720,000 distinct CDR3 sequences; around a fifth were seen once. This specimen comes from a study of blood T cells in healthy people across ages. Germline V gene lookup returns CDR1 KGHDR and CDR2 SFDVKD. This CDR3 contains 15 residues. The ends were cut back, 5 bases at V and 2 bases at J, with 11 bases in the middle. Study-wide results and caveats: The long-lived group displayed more naive CD4+ cells, plus higher diversity, than the aged donors did.

Healthy individuals of Caucasian origin from Russia, aged roughly 6 to 95, served as donors. They isolated at least 7 million PBMCs from each sample. Specimen: blood. This clonotype was obtained from a man aged 65-85 years in good health. The chain carries TRBV24-1 and TRBJ2-2, with a tentative D call TRBD1 (6 bases). The CDR3 reads CATSAPGQNTGELFF. The CDR3 coding sequence is TGTGCCACCAGTGCTCCGGGACAAAACACCGGGGAGCTGTTTTTT.